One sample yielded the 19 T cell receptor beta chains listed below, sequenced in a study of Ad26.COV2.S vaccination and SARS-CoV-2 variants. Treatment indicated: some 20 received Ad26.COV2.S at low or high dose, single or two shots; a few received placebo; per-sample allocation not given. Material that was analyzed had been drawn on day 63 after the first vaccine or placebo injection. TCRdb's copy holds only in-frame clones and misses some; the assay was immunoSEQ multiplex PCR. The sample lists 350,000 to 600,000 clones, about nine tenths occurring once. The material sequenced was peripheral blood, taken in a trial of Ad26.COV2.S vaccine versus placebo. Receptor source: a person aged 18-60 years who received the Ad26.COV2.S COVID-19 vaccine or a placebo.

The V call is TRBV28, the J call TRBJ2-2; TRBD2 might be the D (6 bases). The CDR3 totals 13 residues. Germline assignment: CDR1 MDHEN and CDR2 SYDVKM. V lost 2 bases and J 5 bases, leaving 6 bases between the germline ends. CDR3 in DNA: TGTGCCAGCAGTTTAGGGGGGACCGGGGAGCTGTTTTTT. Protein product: CASSLGGTGELFF.

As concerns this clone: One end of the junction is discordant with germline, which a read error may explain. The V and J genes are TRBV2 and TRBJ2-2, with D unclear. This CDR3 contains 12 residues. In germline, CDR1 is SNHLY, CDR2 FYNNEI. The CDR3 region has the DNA TGTGCCAGCAAAAATAGGCCCGGTGAGCTGTTTTTT. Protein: CASKNRPGELFF.

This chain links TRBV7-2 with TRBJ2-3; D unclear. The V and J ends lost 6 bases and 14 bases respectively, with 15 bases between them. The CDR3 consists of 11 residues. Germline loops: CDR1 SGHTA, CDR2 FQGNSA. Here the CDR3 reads CASSLLNIPYF. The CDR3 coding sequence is TGTGCCAGCAGTCTCCTAAATATCCCGTATTTT.

The CDR3: CASGDRGREGNTIYF. The CDR3 nucleotides read TGTGCCAGCGGGGACAGGGGGCGCGAGGGAAACACCATATATTTT. The gene calls are TRBV4-2 and TRBJ1-3; TRBD1 agrees at 12 bases. Losses at the gene ends were 8 bases for V and 4 bases for J; bases not matched to a gene: 6. The CDR3 is made up of 15 amino acids. The V gene's germline CDR1 is LGHNA and CDR2 YNFKEQ.

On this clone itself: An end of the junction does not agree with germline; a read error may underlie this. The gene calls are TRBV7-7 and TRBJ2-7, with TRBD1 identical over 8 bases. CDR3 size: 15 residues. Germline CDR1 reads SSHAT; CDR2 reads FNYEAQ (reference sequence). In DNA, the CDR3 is TGTGCTAGCAGCCCCGGACAGGGTCTTGCCTACGAGCAGTACTTC. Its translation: CASSPGQGLAYEQYF.

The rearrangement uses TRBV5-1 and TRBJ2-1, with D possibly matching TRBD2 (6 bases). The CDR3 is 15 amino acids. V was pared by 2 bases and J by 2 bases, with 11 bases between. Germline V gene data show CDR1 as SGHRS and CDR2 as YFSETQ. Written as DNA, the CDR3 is TGCGCCAGCAGCTTAGGCCTAGCGACCTACAATGAGCAGTTCTTC. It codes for CASSLGLATYNEQFF.

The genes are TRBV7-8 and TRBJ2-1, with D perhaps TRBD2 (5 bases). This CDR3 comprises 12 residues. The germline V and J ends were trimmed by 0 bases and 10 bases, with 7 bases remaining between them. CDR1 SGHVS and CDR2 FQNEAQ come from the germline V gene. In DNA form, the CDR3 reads TGTGCCAGCAGCTTAGCCTGGGAGGAGCAGTTCTTC. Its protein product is CASSLAWEEQFF.

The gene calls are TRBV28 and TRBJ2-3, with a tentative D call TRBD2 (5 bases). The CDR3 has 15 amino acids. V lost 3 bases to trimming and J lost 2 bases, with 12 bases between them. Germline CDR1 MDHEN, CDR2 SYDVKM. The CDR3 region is CASSFGLTPTDTQYF. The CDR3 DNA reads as TGTGCCAGCAGTTTTGGACTTACCCCCACAGATACGCAGTATTTT.

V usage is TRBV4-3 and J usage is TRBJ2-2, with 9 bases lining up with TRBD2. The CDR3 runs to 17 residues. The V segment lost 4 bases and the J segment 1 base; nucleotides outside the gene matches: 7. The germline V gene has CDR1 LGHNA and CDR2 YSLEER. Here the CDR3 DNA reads TGCGCCAGCAGCCTTAGGGCTAGCGGGGAGAACACCGGGGAGCTGTTTTTT. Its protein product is CASSLRASGENTGELFF.

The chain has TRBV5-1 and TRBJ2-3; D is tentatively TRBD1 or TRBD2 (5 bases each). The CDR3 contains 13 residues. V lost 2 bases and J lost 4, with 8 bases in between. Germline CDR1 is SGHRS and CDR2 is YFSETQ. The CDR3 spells CASSFGAPDTQYF. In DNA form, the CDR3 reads TGCGCCAGCAGCTTCGGGGCCCCAGATACGCAGTATTTT.

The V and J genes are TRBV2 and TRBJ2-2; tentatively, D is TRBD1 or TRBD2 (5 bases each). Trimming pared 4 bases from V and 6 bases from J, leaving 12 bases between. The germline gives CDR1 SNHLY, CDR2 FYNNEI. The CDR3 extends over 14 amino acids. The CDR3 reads CASSVRGLAGELFF. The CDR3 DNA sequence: TGTGCCAGCAGTGTACGGGGCTTAGCCGGGGAGCTGTTTTTT.

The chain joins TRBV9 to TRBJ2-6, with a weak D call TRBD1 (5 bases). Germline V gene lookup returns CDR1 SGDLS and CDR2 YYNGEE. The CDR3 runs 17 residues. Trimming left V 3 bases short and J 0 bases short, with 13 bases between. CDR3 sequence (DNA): TGTGCCAGCAGCGCCGGACACGCGAGCTCTGGGGCCAACGTCCTGACTTTC. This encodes CASSAGHASSGANVLTF. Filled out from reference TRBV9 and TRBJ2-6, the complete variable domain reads DSGVTQTPKHLITATGQRVTLRCSPRSGDLSVYWYQQSLDQGLQFLIQYYNGEERAKGNILERFSAQQFPDLHSELNLSSLELGDSALYFCASSAGHASSGANVLTFGAGSRLTVL.

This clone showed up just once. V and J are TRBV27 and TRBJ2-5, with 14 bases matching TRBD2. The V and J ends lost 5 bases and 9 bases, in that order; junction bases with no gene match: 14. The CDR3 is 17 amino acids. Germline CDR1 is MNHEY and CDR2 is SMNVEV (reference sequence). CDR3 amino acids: CASSQTSGGAPSGSQYF. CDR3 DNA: TGTGCCAGCAGTCAGACTAGCGGGGGGGCTCCTTCGGGGTCCCAGTACTTC.

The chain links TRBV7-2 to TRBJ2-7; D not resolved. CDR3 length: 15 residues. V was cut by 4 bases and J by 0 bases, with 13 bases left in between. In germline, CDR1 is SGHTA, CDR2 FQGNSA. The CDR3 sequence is CASSSPGSGSYEQYF. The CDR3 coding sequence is TGTGCCAGCAGCTCCCCTGGTTCAGGCTCCTACGAGCAGTACTTC.

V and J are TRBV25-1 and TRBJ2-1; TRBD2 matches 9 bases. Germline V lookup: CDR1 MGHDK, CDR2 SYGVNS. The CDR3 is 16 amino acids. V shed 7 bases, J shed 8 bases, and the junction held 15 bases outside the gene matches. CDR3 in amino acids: CASTAGSGSPPYEQFF. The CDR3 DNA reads TGTGCCAGCACCGCGGGTAGCGGGAGCCCACCCTATGAGCAGTTCTTC.

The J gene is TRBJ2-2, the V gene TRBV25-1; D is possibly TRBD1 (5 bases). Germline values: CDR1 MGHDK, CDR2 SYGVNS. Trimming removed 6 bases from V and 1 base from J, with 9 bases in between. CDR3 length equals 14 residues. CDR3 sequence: CASRGTGNTGELFF. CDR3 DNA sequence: TGTGCCAGCAGGGGAACAGGGAACACCGGGGAGCTGTTTTTT. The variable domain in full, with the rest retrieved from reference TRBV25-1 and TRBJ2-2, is EADIYQTPRYLVIGTGKKITLECSQTMGHDKMYWYQQDPGMELHLIHYSYGVNSTEKGDLSSESTVSRIRTEHFPLTLESARPSHTSQYLCASRGTGNTGELFFGEGSRLTVL.

CDR3 sequence reads: CASGGGHLWTEAFF. For the CDR3, the DNA is TGTGCCAGCGGAGGTGGGCACCTGTGGACTGAAGCTTTCTTT. The chain recombines TRBV6-5 with TRBJ1-1, with D unresolved. Trimming cost V 8 bases and J 5 bases, with 18 bases left between them. Germline lookup yields CDR1 MNHEY and CDR2 SVGAGI. The CDR3 spans 14 residues.

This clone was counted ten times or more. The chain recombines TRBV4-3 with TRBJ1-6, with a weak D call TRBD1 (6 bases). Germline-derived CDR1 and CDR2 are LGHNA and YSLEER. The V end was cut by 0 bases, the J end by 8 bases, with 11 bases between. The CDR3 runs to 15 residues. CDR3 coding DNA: TGCGCCAGCAGCCAAGAAGGACAGAGGGATTCACCCCTCCACTTT. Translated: CASSQEGQRDSPLHF.

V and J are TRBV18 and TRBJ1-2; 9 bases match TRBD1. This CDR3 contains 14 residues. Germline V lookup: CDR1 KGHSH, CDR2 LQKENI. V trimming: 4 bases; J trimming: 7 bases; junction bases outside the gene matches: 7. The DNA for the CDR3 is TGTGCCAGCTCACAAACAGGGGGCTCGAGTGGCTACACCTTC. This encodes CASSQTGGSSGYTF.